The 23 T cell receptor beta chains given below trace back to one sample, sequenced in a study of T-cell reconstitution after alpha-beta-depleted transplantation in children. TCRbeta library construction was performed incorporating unique molecular identifiers. MiXCR, run by TCRdb on the PCR reads, gives a single entry per CDR3 protein. The data hold 450,000 to 600,000 distinct CDR3 sequences, with 10% to 15% observed a single time. This sample comprised PBMCs, mostly from graft donor cells, obtained 360 days after TCRalphabeta/CD19-depleted stem cell transplant. The receptors come from a male patient younger than 18 who had a stem cell transplant for acute myeloid leukemia, so the T cells may come from the graft donor.

The chain couples TRBV7-2 to TRBJ2-3; D remains unclear. V was shortened by 5 bases and J by 0 bases, with 15 bases between the two germline ends. This CDR3 is 16 amino acids long. The germline CDR1 and CDR2 sequences are SGHTA and FQGNSA. CDR3 region: CASSPYSYPSTDTQYF. DNA for the CDR3: TGTGCCAGCAGCCCCTACAGCTACCCTAGCACAGATACGCAGTATTTT.

The J gene is TRBJ2-7, the V gene TRBV7-9, with TRBD2 identical over 10 bases. Germline V gene lookup returns CDR1 SEHNR and CDR2 FQNEAQ (reference sequence). Trimming removed 5 bases from V and 6 bases from J; junction bases left unmatched: 10. The CDR3 loop spans 15 amino acids. The CDR3 sequence: CASSRLLAGSFEQYF. The CDR3, as DNA: TGTGCCAGCAGCCGATTACTAGCGGGGAGTTTCGAGCAGTACTTC.

Only a few counts were recorded for this clonotype. The chain's CDR3 is CASSTRTDSYEQYF. The CDR3 DNA is TGTGCCAGCAGTACTCGGACGGATTCCTACGAGCAGTACTTC. The chain joins TRBV6-5 to TRBJ2-7; D gene ambiguous. This CDR3 is 14 amino acids long. V was pared by 5 bases and J by 1 base, with 12 bases between. Germline V CDR1 and CDR2: MNHEY, SVGAGI.

In its sample, this clonotype was seen many times. The chain has TRBV5-1 and TRBJ2-2; 10 bases fit TRBD2. This CDR3 contains 15 residues. CDR1 is SGHRS and CDR2 is YFSETQ in the germline V gene. With V trimmed by 1 base and J by 7 bases, 4 bases remained unmatched. CDR3 in DNA: TGCGCCAGCAGCTTGACTAGCGGGGTCGGCGGGGAGCTGTTTTTT. Its translation is CASSLTSGVGGELFF. The whole variable domain, filled in from reference TRBV5-1 and TRBJ2-2, reads KAGVTQTPRYLIKTRGQQVTLSCSPISGHRSVSWYQQTPGQGLQFLFEYFSETQRNKGNFPGRFSGRQFSNSRSEMNVSTLELGDSALYLCASSLTSGVGGELFFGEGSRLTVL.

This clonotype has a count of ten or more. The V gene is TRBV28, the J gene TRBJ2-2; no clear D gene. V dropped 2 bases and J dropped 5 bases, with 9 bases sitting between them. CDR3 length equals 14 residues. Looked up from germline, CDR1 is MDHEN and CDR2 is SYDVKM. The CDR3 loop is CASSLALTTGELFF. The CDR3 nucleotides read TGTGCCAGCAGTTTAGCGTTGACAACCGGGGAGCTGTTTTTT.

V is TRBV7-3 and J is TRBJ2-1; 10 bases agree with TRBD2. Germline values: CDR1 SGHTA, CDR2 FQGTGA. CDR3 length: 18 amino acids. The V segment lost 1 base and the J segment 4 bases; nucleotides outside the gene matches: 10. The CDR3 sequence is CASSLKSVLAGDYNEQFF. In nucleotides, the CDR3 is TGTGCCAGCAGCTTAAAGAGCGTCCTAGCGGGAGATTACAATGAGCAGTTCTTC.

This clonotype came up many times. The rearrangement links TRBV30 to TRBJ2-5; 7 bases are a match to TRBD2. The germline gives CDR1 GTSNPN, CDR2 SVGIG (reference sequence). J lost 0 bases, V lost 5 bases, and 15 bases had no gene match. This CDR3 region has 17 residues. CDR3 residues: CAWHNPWDYQYQETQYF. CDR3 in DNA: TGTGCCTGGCATAACCCCTGGGACTACCAGTACCAAGAGACCCAGTACTTC.

Many counts were recorded for this clonotype. V is TRBV7-3 and J is TRBJ2-7, with D perhaps matching TRBD2 (5 bases). The length of the CDR3 is 17 residues. CDR1 and CDR2 (germline): SGHTA, FQGTGA. V lost 0 bases and J lost 0, with 15 bases in between. This CDR3 reads CASSLTLDGMSSYEQYF. CDR3 sequence (DNA): TGTGCCAGCAGCTTAACCTTGGACGGGATGAGCTCCTACGAGCAGTACTTC.

The V gene is TRBV20-1, the J gene TRBJ2-7; 8 nucleotides line up with TRBD1. Germline assignment: CDR1 DFQATT and CDR2 SNEGSKA (reference sequence). The junction had 1 base not matched to a gene; V was cut back by 0 bases and J by 0 bases. The CDR3 has 14 amino acids. CDR3 sequence: CSARDRGPSYEQYF. The CDR3 DNA is TGCAGTGCTAGAGACAGGGGGCCCTCCTACGAGCAGTACTTC.

There are a few counts of this clonotype. The V gene is TRBV28, the J gene TRBJ2-3, with D possibly matching TRBD2 (6 bases). This CDR3 comprises 15 residues. Trimming left V 2 bases short and J 4 bases short, with 13 bases between. Germline loops: CDR1 MDHEN, CDR2 SYDVKM. DNA of the CDR3: TGTGCCAGCAGTTTAACCCCAGCTAGCGCAGATACGCAGTATTTT. The encoded protein is CASSLTPASADTQYF.

This clonotype was detected a few times. The chain couples TRBV28 to TRBJ2-7, with 10 bases matching TRBD1. The CDR3 loop spans 16 amino acids. Germline V gene lookup returns CDR1 MDHEN and CDR2 SYDVKM. Trimming cost V 5 bases and J 3 bases; bases outside gene matches: 10. The CDR3, as DNA: TGTGCCAGCAGTCGGGACAGGGGAAGACCAAACTACGAGCAGTACTTC. Protein: CASSRDRGRPNYEQYF. The full variable domain, its missing parts supplied by reference TRBV28 and TRBJ2-7, is DVKVTQSSRYLVKRTGEKVFLECVQDMDHENMFWYRQDPGLGLRLIYFSYDVKMKEKGDIPEGYSVSREKKERFSLILESASTNQTSMYLCASSRDRGRPNYEQYFGPGTRLTVT.

In this sample, this clonotype turned up a few times. CDR3 region: CASSALTSGRGEQYF. In DNA, the CDR3 is TGTGCCAGCAGCGCCCTGACGAGCGGGAGGGGCGAGCAGTACTTC. This chain uses TRBV2 with TRBJ2-7; 10 nucleotides agree with TRBD2. After removal of 6 bases from V and 6 bases from J, the junction contained 11 bases not matched to a gene. CDR3 length: 15 amino acids. Germline V gene lookup returns CDR1 SNHLY and CDR2 FYNNEI.

This clonotype was counted only a few times. This chain connects TRBV7-3 to TRBJ2-3, with D perhaps being TRBD1 or TRBD2 (5 bases each). V lost 3 bases to trimming and J lost 8 bases, with 15 bases between them. CDR1 and CDR2 from the germline V gene are SGHTA and FQGTGA. The CDR3 runs 14 residues. The DNA of the CDR3 is TGTGCCAGCAGCTTGATCCGGGACCGGGCTACGCAGTATTTT. It is translated as CASSLIRDRATQYF.

This clonotype was detected a few times. The chain joins TRBV12-3 or TRBV12-4 to TRBJ1-2; D gene unclear. V lost 2 bases and J lost 7, with 14 bases in between. The CDR3 length is 14 residues. The chain's CDR3 is CASSLRRGWGGYTF. CDR3 coding DNA: TGTGCCAGCAGTTTACGCCGGGGATGGGGTGGCTACACCTTC.

V gene TRBV7-9 combines with J gene TRBJ2-2, with 9 bases fitting TRBD1. The length of the CDR3 is 14 residues. From germline, CDR1 is SEHNR and CDR2 FQNEAQ (reference sequence). J lost 5 bases, V lost 10 bases, and 8 bases had no gene match. In nucleotides, the CDR3 is TGTGCCACCACGGGACAGGGAGAAACCGGGGAGCTGTTTTTT. Translated: CATTGQGETGELFF. Together with reference TRBV7-9 and TRBJ2-2, the CDR3 gives the full variable domain: DTGVSQNPRHKITKRGQNVTFRCDPISEHNRLYWYRQTLGQGPEFLTYFQNEAQLEKSRLLSDRFSAERPKGSFSTLEIQRTEQGDSAMYLCATTGQGETGELFFGEGSRLTVL.

Only a few counts were recorded for this clonotype. This sequence joins TRBV20-1 and TRBJ2-7; 8 nucleotides match TRBD2. Germline V gene lookup returns CDR1 DFQATT and CDR2 SNEGSKA (reference sequence). With 5 bases clipped from V and 3 bases from J, the junction kept 9 bases outside the gene matches. CDR3 size: 14 residues. Written as DNA, the CDR3 is TGCAGTGCTCCCCGGACTAGCTCCCTCTACGAGCAGTACTTC. Translating it yields CSAPRTSSLYEQYF.

The CDR3 bases are TGTGCCAGCAGTGAAAACAGGGGAGTGGAGCAGTACTTC. Its protein product is CASSENRGVEQYF. This chain joins TRBV2 and TRBJ2-7; 7 nucleotides align to TRBD1. V lost 2 bases to trimming and J lost 7 bases; unmatched junction nucleotides: 5. From germline, CDR1 is SNHLY and CDR2 FYNNEI. This CDR3 is built from 13 residues.

This sequence joins TRBV20-1 and TRBJ2-7; D possibly corresponds to TRBD2 (5 bases). Germline CDR1 is DFQATT and CDR2 is SNEGSKA (reference sequence). CDR3 length: 13 residues. Trimming pared 3 bases from V and 2 bases from J, leaving 11 bases between. DNA of the CDR3: TGCAGTGCTAGCGGCGGGCCTGCCTACGAGCAGTACTTC. This gives the protein CSASGGPAYEQYF.

CDR3 nucleotide sequence: TGCGCCAGCAGCTTGAAGGGCCAGCTTCCCTACGAGCAGTACTTC. This gives the protein CASSLKGQLPYEQYF. This sequence joins TRBV5-1 and TRBJ2-7; D unresolved. The germline V gene has CDR1 SGHRS and CDR2 YFSETQ. V lost 1 base, J lost 2 bases, and 13 bases lay in between. The CDR3 contains 15 residues. Full variable domain (missing parts from reference TRBV5-1 and TRBJ2-7): KAGVTQTPRYLIKTRGQQVTLSCSPISGHRSVSWYQQTPGQGLQFLFEYFSETQRNKGNFPGRFSGRQFSNSRSEMNVSTLELGDSALYLCASSLKGQLPYEQYFGPGTRLTVT.

The J gene is TRBJ2-7, the V gene TRBV5-1, with D tentatively TRBD1 (6 bases). V was trimmed by 4 bases and J by 2 bases, leaving 13 bases between them. Germline CDR1 SGHRS, CDR2 YFSETQ. This CDR3 has 14 amino acids. The CDR3 region is CASSAVWGPYEQYF. Here the CDR3 DNA reads TGCGCCAGCAGCGCCGTTTGGGGGCCCTACGAGCAGTACTTC.

V and J are TRBV29-1 and TRBJ2-5, with unresolved D. In germline, CDR1 is SQVTM, CDR2 ANQGSEA. The V and J ends lost 1 base and 5 bases respectively, with 17 bases between them. This CDR3 spans 15 amino acids. The CDR3 region has the DNA TGCAGCGTTGAAGGTAACACCTTACTGTGGGAGACCCAGTACTTC. Amino acids: CSVEGNTLLWETQYF.

This clonotype was detected only a few times. The rearrangement joins TRBV28 to TRBJ2-7, with D tentatively TRBD2 (6 bases). Germline values: CDR1 MDHEN, CDR2 SYDVKM. Trimming removed 3 bases at V and 7 bases at J, with 10 bases between. The CDR3 has 12 residues. CDR3 coding DNA: TGTGCCAGCAGTTTGGGGGGATGGGAGCAGTACTTC. Protein: CASSLGGWEQYF.

The chain has TRBV18 and TRBJ1-4; D is possibly TRBD1 (6 bases). The CDR3 has 17 amino acids. Germline CDR1 reads KGHSH; CDR2 reads LQKENI. With 2 bases removed from V and 3 bases from J, the gap between germline ends came to 16 bases. This CDR3 reads CASSPTRGAAANEKLFF. CDR3 coding DNA: TGTGCCAGCTCACCAACGCGGGGGGCTGCTGCTAATGAAAAACTGTTTTTT.